The subject of this entry is one T cell receptor beta chain. Germline CDR1 and CDR2: KGHDR and SFDVKD. The CDR3 is made up of 16 amino acids. The trim removed 4 bases at V and 12 bases at J, leaving 10 bases unmatched. The data are from a study of CD8+CD57+ T cells in acquired aplastic anemia. The study profiled TCR beta VDJ and CDR3 using genomic DNA as template. TCRdb re-called the reads with MiXCR, one entry per CDR3 protein. The sample includes about 420,000 distinct CDR3 sequences, approximately 70% of them seen just once. The clonotype originates from a human donor in good health, serving as a control. The sequencing sample was made of sorted CD4+, CD8+, or CD8+CD57+ T cells (not recorded which) from PBMCs. This chain connects TRBV24-1 to TRBJ2-1, with 14 bases identical to TRBD2. The chain's CDR3 is CATSDQGLAGASRQFF. CDR3 bases: TGTGCCACCAGTGACCAGGGACTAGCGGGGGCCAGTCGGCAGTTCTTC.